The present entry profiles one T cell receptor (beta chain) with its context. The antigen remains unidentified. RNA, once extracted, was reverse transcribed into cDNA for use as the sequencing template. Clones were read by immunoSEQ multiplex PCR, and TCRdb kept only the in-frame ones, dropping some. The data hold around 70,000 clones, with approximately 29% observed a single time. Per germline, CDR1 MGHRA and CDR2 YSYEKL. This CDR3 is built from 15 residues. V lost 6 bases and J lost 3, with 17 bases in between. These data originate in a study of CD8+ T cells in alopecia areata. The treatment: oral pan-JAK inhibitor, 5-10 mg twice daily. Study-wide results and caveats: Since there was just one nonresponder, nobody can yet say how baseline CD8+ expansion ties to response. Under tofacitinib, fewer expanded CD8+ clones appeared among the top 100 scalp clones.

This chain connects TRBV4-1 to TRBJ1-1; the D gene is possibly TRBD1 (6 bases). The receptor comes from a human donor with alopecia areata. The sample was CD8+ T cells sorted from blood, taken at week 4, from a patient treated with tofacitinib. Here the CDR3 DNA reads TGCGCCAGCAGTTCCACCGCGGGGGCGGACACTGAAGCTTTCTTT. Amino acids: CASSSTAGADTEAFF.